This T cell receptor beta chain was recovered during a study of OX40 agonist ivuxolimab in advanced cancers. About the study: Hepatocellular carcinoma, melanoma, renal cell or head and neck cancer affected the dose-escalation patients.

Germline lookup yields CDR1 SQVTM and CDR2 ANQGSEA. Trimming removed 7 bases from V and 0 bases from J, with 13 bases in between. The length of the CDR3 is 14 residues. Data came from immunoSEQ multiplex PCR; TCRdb stores just in-frame clones and leaves some out. The sample shows some 19,000 clones, 83% of them seen only once. This clone occurred once. The TCR was taken from an adult with an advanced solid tumor such as melanoma, head and neck, liver or kidney cancer. This sequence joins TRBV29-1 and TRBJ1-3; D call uncertain. The starting material was CD4+ or CD8+ T cells sorted from blood, obtained in a trial of the OX40 agonist ivuxolimab. CDR3 residues: CSATSRNSGNTIYF. CDR3 sequence (DNA): TGCAGCGCAACTTCTAGAAACTCTGGAAACACCATATATTTT.